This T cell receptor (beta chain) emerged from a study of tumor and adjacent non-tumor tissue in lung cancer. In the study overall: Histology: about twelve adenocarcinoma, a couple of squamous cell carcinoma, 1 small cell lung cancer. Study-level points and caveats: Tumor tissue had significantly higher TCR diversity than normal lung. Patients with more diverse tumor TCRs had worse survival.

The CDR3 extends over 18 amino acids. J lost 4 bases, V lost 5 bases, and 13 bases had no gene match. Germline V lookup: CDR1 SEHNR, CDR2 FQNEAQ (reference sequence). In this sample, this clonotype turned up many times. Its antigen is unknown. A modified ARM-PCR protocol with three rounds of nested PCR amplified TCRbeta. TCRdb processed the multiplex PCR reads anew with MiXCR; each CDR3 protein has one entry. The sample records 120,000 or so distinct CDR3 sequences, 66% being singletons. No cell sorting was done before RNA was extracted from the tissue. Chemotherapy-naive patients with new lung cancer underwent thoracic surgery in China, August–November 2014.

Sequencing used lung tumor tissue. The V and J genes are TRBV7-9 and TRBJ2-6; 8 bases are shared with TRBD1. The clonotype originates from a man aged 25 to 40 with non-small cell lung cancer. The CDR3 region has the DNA TGTGCCAGCAGCCAAGGGACAGGTGTCGGGATAGGGGCCAACGTCCTGACTTTC. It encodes CASSQGTGVGIGANVLTF.